This T cell receptor beta chain was sequenced in a study of T cell clonality in common variable immunodeficiency. This clone was observed at least ten times. The antigen is not known. The read finishes 3 residues shy of the CDR3 end, and the germline J gene is used to complete it. Libraries were prepared by immunoSEQ multiplex PCR; TCRdb keeps only in-frame clonotypes and omits some of them. This sample comprises 50,000 or so clones, none seen once only. Study outcomes and limitations: Common variable immunodeficiency TCR beta sequences reportedly had fewer deletions and N-nucleotide insertions. Links between repertoire features and CVID complications were heterogeneity-limited.

Germline CDR1 reads LNHNV; CDR2 reads YYDKDF (reference sequence). Losses at the gene ends were 3 bases for V and 5 bases for J; bases not matched to a gene: 14. CDR3 length: 17 residues. V gene TRBV15 combines with J gene TRBJ2-5, with 8 bases matching TRBD1. This receptor was taken from a person aged 18 to 75 in good health. Sequenced input: peripheral blood mononuclear cells. The CDR3 sequence is CATSSGQGKIVMETQYF. The sequenced part of the CDR3 DNA is TGTGCCACCAGCAGCGGACAGGGAAAAATTGTTATGGAGACC.